This paragraph covers one TCR beta chain sequence. Its antigen remains unknown. Method: immunoSEQ multiplex PCR; TCRdb's copy keeps in-frame clones and lacks some. The sample yields around 450,000 clones, around 87% seen once. These data originate in a study of Ad26.COV2.S vaccination and SARS-CoV-2 variants. Study summary: By the intramuscular route, Ad26.COV2.S was given once, or twice 56 days apart.

V lost 0 bases and J lost 0; bases outside the gene matches: 9. From germline, CDR1 is KGHSH and CDR2 LQKENI. This CDR3 spans 20 amino acids. Findings of the study overall: Vaccine and placebo recipients had similar non-spike TCR breadth.

Sample treatment: about 20 received Ad26.COV2.S at low or high dose, single or two shots; 5 received placebo; per-sample allocation not given. The samples date from day 63 after the first vaccine or placebo injection. V is TRBV18 and J is TRBJ2-1, with TRBD2 matching 12 bases. Sequenced here: peripheral blood, sampled in a trial of Ad26.COV2.S vaccine versus placebo. The TCR was taken from a person between 18 and 59 years old who received the Ad26.COV2.S COVID-19 vaccine or a placebo. The CDR3 is CASSPPKTSGGHSSYNEQFF. The CDR3 region has the DNA TGTGCCAGCTCACCACCTAAGACTAGCGGGGGCCATAGCTCCTACAATGAGCAGTTCTTC.